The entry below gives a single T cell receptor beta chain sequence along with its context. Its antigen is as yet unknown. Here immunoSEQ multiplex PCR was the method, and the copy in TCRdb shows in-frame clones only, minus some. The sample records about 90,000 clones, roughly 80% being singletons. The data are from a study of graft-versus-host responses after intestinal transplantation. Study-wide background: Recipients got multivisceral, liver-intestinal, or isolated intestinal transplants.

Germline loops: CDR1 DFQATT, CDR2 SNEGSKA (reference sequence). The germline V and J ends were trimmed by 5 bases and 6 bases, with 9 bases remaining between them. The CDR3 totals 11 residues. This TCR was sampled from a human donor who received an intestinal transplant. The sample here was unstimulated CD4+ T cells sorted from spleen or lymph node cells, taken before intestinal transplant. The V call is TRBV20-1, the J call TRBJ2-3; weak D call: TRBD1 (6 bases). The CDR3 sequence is CSARQVDTQYF. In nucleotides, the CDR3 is TGCAGTGCTCGACAGGTTGATACGCAGTATTTT.